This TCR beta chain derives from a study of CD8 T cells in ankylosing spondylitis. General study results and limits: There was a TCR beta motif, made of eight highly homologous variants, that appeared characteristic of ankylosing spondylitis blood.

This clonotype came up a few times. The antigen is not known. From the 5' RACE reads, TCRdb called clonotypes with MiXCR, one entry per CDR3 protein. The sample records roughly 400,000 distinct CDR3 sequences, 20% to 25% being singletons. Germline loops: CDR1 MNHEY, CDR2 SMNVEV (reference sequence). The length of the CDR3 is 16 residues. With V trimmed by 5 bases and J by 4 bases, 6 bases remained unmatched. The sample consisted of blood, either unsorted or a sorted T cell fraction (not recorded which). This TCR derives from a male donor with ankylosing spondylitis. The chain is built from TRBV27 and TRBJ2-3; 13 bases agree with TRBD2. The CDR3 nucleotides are TGTGCCAGCAGTCTCACTAGCGGGAGGGCCCCAGATACGCAGTATTTT. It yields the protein CASSLTSGRAPDTQYF.